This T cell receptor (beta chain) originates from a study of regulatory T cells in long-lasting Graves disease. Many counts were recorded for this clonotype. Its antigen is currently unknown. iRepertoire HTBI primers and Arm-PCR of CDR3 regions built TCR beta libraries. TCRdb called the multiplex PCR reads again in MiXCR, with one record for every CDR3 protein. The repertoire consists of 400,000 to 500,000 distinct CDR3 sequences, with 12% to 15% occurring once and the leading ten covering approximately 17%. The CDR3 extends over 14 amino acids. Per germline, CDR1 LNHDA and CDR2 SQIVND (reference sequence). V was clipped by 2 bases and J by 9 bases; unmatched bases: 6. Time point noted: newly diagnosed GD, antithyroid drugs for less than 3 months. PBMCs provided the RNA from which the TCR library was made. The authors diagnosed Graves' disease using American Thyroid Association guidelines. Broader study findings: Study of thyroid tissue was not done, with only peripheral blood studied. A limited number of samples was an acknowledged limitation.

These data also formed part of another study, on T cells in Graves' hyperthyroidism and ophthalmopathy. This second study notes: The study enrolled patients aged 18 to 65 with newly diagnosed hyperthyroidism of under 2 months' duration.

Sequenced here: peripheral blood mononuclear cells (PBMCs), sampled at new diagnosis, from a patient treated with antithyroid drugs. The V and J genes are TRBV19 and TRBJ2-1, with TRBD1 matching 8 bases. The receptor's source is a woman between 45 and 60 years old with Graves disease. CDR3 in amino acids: CASSIWTGKVEQFF. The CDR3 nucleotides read TGTGCCAGTAGTATATGGACAGGGAAGGTTGAGCAGTTCTTC. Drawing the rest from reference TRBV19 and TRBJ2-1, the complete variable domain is DGGITQSPKYLFRKEGQNVTLSCEQNLNHDAMYWYRQDPGQGLRLIYYSQIVNDFQKGDIAEGYSVSREKKESFPLTVTSAQKNPTAFYLCASSIWTGKVEQFFGPGTRLTVL.